This T cell receptor beta chain was documented in a study of T cells in Graves' hyperthyroidism and ophthalmopathy. Study results and caveats: Researchers found most expanded thyroid clonotypes above 0.001 in blood as well.

In the case of this clonotype: What it binds is unknown.

RNA transcripts yielded amplified TCR beta CDR3 regions. During a first-round RT-PCR of the TCR CDR3, the HTBI primer set was used. One entry per CDR3 protein, called by TCRdb with MiXCR from the multiplex PCR reads. This table has approximately 380,000 distinct CDR3 sequences, over 15% appearing once. Germline CDR1 is MNHEY and CDR2 is SVGEGT. V gave up 4 bases and J gave up 4 bases; unmatched junction bases: 11. The CDR3 consists of 17 residues. The sequenced sample consisted of blood. V is TRBV6-2 or TRBV6-3 and J is TRBJ2-7, with TRBD2 matching 12 bases. The clonotype was recovered from a woman aged 18-30 years with Graves' hyperthyroidism. CDR3 in amino acids: CASSSTLWTSGNYEQYF. As DNA, the CDR3 is TGTGCCAGCAGTTCGACTTTATGGACTAGCGGGAATTACGAGCAGTACTTC.